The 22 T cell receptor beta chains below were found in one sample sequenced in a study of CD8 T cells in ankylosing spondylitis. TCRdb re-derived calls from the 5' RACE reads in MiXCR, one entry per CDR3 protein. There are almost 400,000 distinct CDR3 sequences in the sample; 20% to 25% occur only once, and about 16% lies in the top ten. Study outcomes and limitations: The study identified a TCR beta motif of several highly homologous variants that appeared characteristic of ankylosing spondylitis blood.

These receptors have no known antigen. The sample comprised blood, either unsorted or a sorted T cell fraction (not recorded which). The receptor source for this set is a male donor with ankylosing spondylitis.

This clonotype was seen only a few times. The chain links TRBV29-1 to TRBJ1-2, with D unclear. This CDR3 region has 15 residues. Germline V gene sequence: CDR1 SQVTM, CDR2 ANQGSEA. V lost 6 bases and J 7 bases, leaving 24 bases between the germline ends. This CDR3 is CSVPHRAGGVRGYTF. In DNA form, the CDR3 reads TGCAGCGTCCCACATCGGGCGGGTGGTGTCCGTGGCTACACCTTC.

V gene TRBV4-1 combines with J gene TRBJ1-5, with TRBD1 identical over 7 bases. Per the germline V gene, CDR1 is MGHRA and CDR2 is YSYEKL. After removal of 0 bases from V and 1 base from J, the junction contained 9 bases not matched to a gene. The CDR3 has 18 residues. DNA of the CDR3: TGCGCCAGCAGCCAAGATCCAAGGAGACAGGGCAGCAATCAGCCCCAGCATTTT. This gives the protein CASSQDPRRQGSNQPQHF.

This clonotype was counted a few times. The gene calls are TRBV6-1 and TRBJ2-2, with 9 bases aligning to TRBD1. Germline V gene sequence: CDR1 MNHNS, CDR2 SASEGT. There are 15 residues in the CDR3. The junction had 7 bases not matched to a gene; V was cut back by 6 bases and J by 5 bases. Written as DNA, the CDR3 is TGTGCCAGCAGAAGTCCCGGGACAGGGACCGGGGAGCTGTTTTTT. Its translation is CASRSPGTGTGELFF.

This clonotype has only a few counts. This rearrangement joins TRBV7-9 to TRBJ2-7; the match to TRBD2 covers 13 bases. Germline assignment: CDR1 SEHNR and CDR2 FQNEAQ (reference sequence). The length of the CDR3 is 15 residues. V lost 5 bases, J lost 10 bases, and 11 bases stayed unmatched. In DNA form, the CDR3 reads TGTGCCAGCAGCCCAGAGACTAGCGGGAGGTCGGTCCAGTACTTC. It encodes CASSPETSGRSVQYF. Together with reference TRBV7-9 and TRBJ2-7, the CDR3 gives the full variable domain: DTGVSQNPRHKITKRGQNVTFRCDPISEHNRLYWYRQTLGQGPEFLTYFQNEAQLEKSRLLSDRFSAERPKGSFSTLEIQRTEQGDSAMYLCASSPETSGRSVQYFGPGTRLTVT.

The chain uses TRBV18 and TRBJ2-7; TRBD2 might be the D (5 bases). Germline CDR1 is KGHSH and CDR2 is LQKENI. This CDR3 region has 16 residues. With 1 base removed from V and 2 bases from J, the gap between germline ends came to 15 bases. The CDR3, as DNA: TGTGCCAGCTCACCACTTCAACTAGACTCTACCTACGAGCAGTACTTC. Translated: CASSPLQLDSTYEQYF.

This clonotype was counted many times. The genes are TRBV21-1 and TRBJ2-3; the table's TRBD2 call for D was not verified on the DNA. TRBV21-1 is a pseudogene locus. The CDR3 extends over 15 amino acids. CDR3 protein: CASSKRRAAPDTQYF. CDR3 coding DNA: TGTGCCAGCAGCAAGCGTAGAGCGGCCCCAGATACGCAGTATTTT.

This chain links TRBV5-1 with TRBJ2-6; possibly TRBD1 for D (5 bases). Trimming left V 4 bases short and J 2 bases short, with 13 bases between. Per germline, CDR1 SGHRS and CDR2 YFSETQ. The CDR3 consists of 16 residues. As DNA, the CDR3 is TGCGCCAGCAGCATCAGGGTAGCAGCTGGGGCCAACGTCCTGACTTTC. This codes for CASSIRVAAGANVLTF.

Only a few counts were recorded for this clonotype. V and J are TRBV10-3 and TRBJ2-7; 7 bases agree with TRBD1. The CDR3 is made up of 14 amino acids. Per the germline V gene, CDR1 is ENHRY and CDR2 is SYGVKD. The V gene end was trimmed by 4 bases and the J gene end by 1 base; junction bases not matched to a gene: 4. CDR3: CAISGTGSSYEQYF. The CDR3 DNA sequence: TGTGCCATCAGTGGGACAGGCTCGTCCTACGAGCAGTACTTC.

The V call is TRBV12-3 or TRBV12-4, the J call TRBJ1-5; no reliable D call. This CDR3 has 14 residues. Trimming took 5 bases from V and 6 from J, leaving 14 bases between them. The CDR3 coding sequence is TGTGCCAGCAGTGTCCAGACGACAAGTCAGCCCCAGCATTTT. Translating it yields CASSVQTTSQPQHF.

This clonotype was observed many times. This chain joins TRBV5-1 and TRBJ1-1; D call uncertain. The germline V gene encodes CDR1 SGHRS and CDR2 YFSETQ. CDR3 length: 12 residues. Trimming left V 2 bases short and J 7 bases short, with 9 bases between. The CDR3 nucleotides are TGCGCCAGCAGCTTTGCGGTGGGTGAAGCTTTCTTT. Amino acid sequence: CASSFAVGEAFF.

This clonotype was seen only a few times. The chain employs TRBV6-2 or TRBV6-3 and TRBJ1-5, with D tentatively TRBD1 (6 bases). With 0 bases removed from V and 7 bases from J, the gap between germline ends came to 13 bases. The germline CDR1 and CDR2 sequences are MNHEY and SVGEGT. The CDR3 length is 15 residues. The DNA for the CDR3 is TGTGCCAGCAGTTACTCCTCAGGGGAAGTCCAGCCCCAGCATTTT. Its protein product is CASSYSSGEVQPQHF.

The V call is TRBV4-3, the J call TRBJ1-2, with 7 bases that match TRBD1. The V and J ends lost 5 bases and 6 bases, in that order; junction bases with no gene match: 3. CDR1 and CDR2 from the germline V gene are LGHNA and YSLEER. This CDR3 comprises 12 residues. CDR3 DNA: TGCGCCAGCAGCTGGGGACAGAATGGCTACACCTTC. This encodes CASSWGQNGYTF.

V gene TRBV29-1 combines with J gene TRBJ2-5; 13 bases map to TRBD2. The CDR3 is 12 residues long. CDR1 SQVTM and CDR2 ANQGSEA come from the germline V gene. After removal of 4 bases from V and 7 bases from J, the junction contained 0 bases not matched to a gene. This CDR3 is CSVGTSGRTQYF. Written as DNA, the CDR3 is TGCAGCGTTGGGACTAGCGGGAGGACCCAGTACTTC.

This chain uses TRBV20-1 with TRBJ2-1; D is ambiguous. The germline V and J ends were trimmed by 3 bases and 10 bases, with 22 bases remaining between them. Germline lookup yields CDR1 DFQATT and CDR2 SNEGSKA (reference sequence). This CDR3 is built from 15 residues. The CDR3 nucleotides read TGCAGTGCTAGGGGCTTAAGTGTACGGTTTGGGGAGCAGTTCTTC. It codes for CSARGLSVRFGEQFF.

The rearrangement uses TRBV3-1 and TRBJ2-7; 12 bases fit TRBD2. Per germline, CDR1 LGHDT and CDR2 YNNKEL (reference sequence). This CDR3 region has 15 residues. J gave up 2 bases and V 4 bases, and 3 bases lay outside the gene matches. The CDR3 reads CASSPSSGRAYEQYF. The DNA for the CDR3 is TGTGCCAGCAGCCCCTCTAGCGGGAGGGCCTACGAGCAGTACTTC.

This clonotype has only a few counts. The chain couples TRBV12-3 or TRBV12-4 to TRBJ1-6; D unclear. V lost 6 bases and J lost 9, with 9 bases in between. There are 12 residues in the CDR3. Here the CDR3 reads CASSNPSSPLHF. The DNA of the CDR3 is TGTGCCAGCAGCAATCCAAGTTCACCCCTCCACTTT.

There are a few counts of this clonotype. The chain has TRBV10-3 and TRBJ2-1; weak D call: TRBD2 (6 bases). V was clipped by 2 bases and J by 0 bases, with 14 bases between them. The germline gives CDR1 ENHRY, CDR2 SYGVKD. There are 17 residues in the CDR3. The chain's CDR3 is CAISEIVAGSSYNEQFF. For the CDR3, the DNA is TGTGCCATCAGTGAGATAGTGGCGGGAAGCTCCTACAATGAGCAGTTCTTC.

The chain uses TRBV6-1 and TRBJ2-7; maybe TRBD2 (6 bases). V was trimmed by 7 bases and J by 3 bases, leaving 16 bases between them. Germline CDR1 is MNHNS and CDR2 is SASEGT. The CDR3 sequence is 14 residues long. The CDR3 spells CASTLGRFGYEQYF. CDR3 coding DNA: TGTGCCAGCACCTTGGGGAGGTTTGGCTACGAGCAGTACTTC.

This clonotype was counted at least ten times. CDR3 residues: CASSFSGNTIYF. The CDR3 DNA reads as TGTGCCAGCAGTTTCTCTGGAAACACCATATATTTT. The genes are TRBV12-3 or TRBV12-4 and TRBJ1-3; D uncertain. The CDR3 consists of 12 residues. The germline V and J ends were trimmed by 3 bases and 0 bases, with 0 bases remaining between them.

In nucleotides, the CDR3 is TGTGCCAGCAGCTTGTCACTAGCGGATTACAATGAGCAGTTCTTC. It specifies CASSLSLADYNEQFF. V gene TRBV7-2 combines with J gene TRBJ2-1, with TRBD2 identical over 8 bases. The CDR3 covers 15 residues. The germline V gene has CDR1 SGHTA and CDR2 FQGNSA. The junction had 5 bases not matched to a gene; V was cut back by 3 bases and J by 4 bases.

Written as DNA, the CDR3 is TGTGCCAGCAGCCCGACGTTGGGCACAGATACGCAGTATTTT. Its protein is CASSPTLGTDTQYF. The rearrangement joins TRBV7-9 to TRBJ2-3; D unresolved. The CDR3 consists of 14 residues. The V end lost 5 bases, the J end lost 1 base, and 10 bases lay between the germline ends. Germline V lookup: CDR1 SEHNR, CDR2 FQNEAQ (reference sequence).

This clonotype was seen more than once but under ten times. The chain is built from TRBV20-1 and TRBJ2-5; no clear D. Germline CDR1 is DFQATT and CDR2 is SNEGSKA (reference sequence). Trimming cost V 6 bases and J 5 bases, with 16 bases left between them. The CDR3 is made up of 13 amino acids. CDR3 amino acids: CSARFRSLETQYF. The CDR3 DNA reads as TGCAGTGCCCGATTTCGGTCCCTGGAGACCCAGTACTTC.